The clone carrying this T cell receptor (beta chain) was seen a few times. CDR1 MNHEY and CDR2 SMNVEV come from the germline V gene (reference sequence). This CDR3 is 13 amino acids long. Losses at the gene ends were 4 bases for V and 6 bases for J; bases not matched to a gene: 1. This record belongs to a study of blood T cell repertoires in COVID-19. Study background: The United States, Italy and Spain were the sources of the acute and convalescent COVID-19 samples. Nucleic acid was either cDNA or gDNA, and it came from T cells, B-cell-depleted T cells, or PBMCs.

Original processing methods: Estimated nucleated cell counts came from reference gene primer amplification. The repertoire was sequenced with immunoSEQ multiplex PCR; TCRdb's copy has only in-frame clones and lacks some. The V and J calls and clone size come from that table; D and trimming were worked out from the DNA. The sample lists about 250,000 clones; roughly 80% were seen once. The chain recombines TRBV27 with TRBJ2-2; 8 bases match TRBD1. This clonotype was obtained from a man aged 40-49 years who had been exposed to COVID-19. Sample: PBMCs or T cells enriched from blood (not recorded which). CDR3 nucleotide sequence: TGTGCCAGCAGTTGGACAGGGCCCGGGGAGCTGTTTTTT. Amino acids: CASSWTGPGELFF.